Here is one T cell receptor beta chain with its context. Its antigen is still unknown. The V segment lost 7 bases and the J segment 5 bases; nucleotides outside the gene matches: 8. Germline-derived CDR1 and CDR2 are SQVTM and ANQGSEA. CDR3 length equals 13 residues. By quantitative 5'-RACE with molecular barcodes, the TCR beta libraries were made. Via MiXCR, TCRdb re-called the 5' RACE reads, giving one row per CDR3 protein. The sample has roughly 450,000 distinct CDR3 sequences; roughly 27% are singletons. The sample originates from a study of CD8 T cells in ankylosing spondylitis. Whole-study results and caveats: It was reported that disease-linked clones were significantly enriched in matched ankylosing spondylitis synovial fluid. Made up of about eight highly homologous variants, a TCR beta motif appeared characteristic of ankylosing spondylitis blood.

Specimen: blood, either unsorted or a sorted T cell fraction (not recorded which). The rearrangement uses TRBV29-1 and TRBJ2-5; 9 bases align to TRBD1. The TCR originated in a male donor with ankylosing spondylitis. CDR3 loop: CSGDRGSGETQYF. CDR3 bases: TGCAGCGGCGACAGGGGGAGCGGTGAGACCCAGTACTTC.